This record concerns one TCR beta chain sequence. The data were produced by immunoSEQ multiplex PCR, yet TCRdb's version contains in-frame clones alone and is incomplete. The top ten hold 3.5% to 4.5% of the sample, which has fewer than 75,000 clones, about 89% seen once. The source of the sample is a study of OX40 agonist ivuxolimab in advanced cancers. CDR1 and CDR2 from the germline V gene are KGHSH and LQKENI. V shed 4 bases, J shed 5 bases, and the junction held 4 bases outside the gene matches. The CDR3 covers 16 residues. The receptor was derived from an adult with an advanced solid tumor such as melanoma, head and neck, liver or kidney cancer. The starting material was CD4+ or CD8+ T cells sorted from blood, obtained in a trial of the OX40 agonist ivuxolimab. V usage is TRBV18 and J usage is TRBJ2-3, with 15 positions matching TRBD2. The CDR3 bases are TGTGCCAGCTCACGGACTAGCGGGGGGGCAGGAGATACGCAGTATTTT. Translated: CASSRTSGGAGDTQYF.